A single sample is the source of the 5 T cell receptor beta chains below, sequenced in a study of blood T cell repertoires in COVID-19. Produced via immunoSEQ multiplex PCR; TCRdb's table is partial and in-frame only. The data show roughly 300,000 clones, 86% seen once. Sequencing was done on a sample of PBMCs or T cells enriched from blood (not recorded which). The receptors were sampled from a man under 40 who had recovered from COVID-19.

The V call is TRBV3-1 (or the pseudogene TRBV3-2), the J call TRBJ1-2; 7 bases agree with TRBD1. The CDR3 runs 14 residues. The J segment lost 3 bases and the V segment lost 5 bases, leaving 6 bases of the junction unmatched. Germline lookup yields CDR1 LGHDT and CDR2 YNNKEL (reference sequence). The CDR3 coding sequence is TGTGCCAGCAGCTACGGCAGGGGGGACTATGGCTACACCTTC. As protein: CASSYGRGDYGYTF.

This chain links TRBV4-1 with TRBJ2-3; 7 bases are shared with TRBD1. The CDR3 totals 16 residues. J gave up 2 bases and V 1 base, and 6 bases lay outside the gene matches. Germline CDR1 MGHRA, CDR2 YSYEKL. CDR3 coding DNA: TGCGCCAGCAGCCAAGTAAGGGGGCCGGACACAGATACGCAGTATTTT. This encodes CASSQVRGPDTDTQYF.

The rearrangement uses TRBV19 and TRBJ2-6; a possible D gene is TRBD1 (5 bases). With 1 base removed from V and 0 bases from J, the gap between germline ends came to 10 bases. CDR1 and CDR2 from the germline V gene are LNHDA and SQIVND (reference sequence). The CDR3 has 17 residues. CDR3 sequence reads: CASSIGGLSSGANVLTF. CDR3 DNA sequence: TGTGCCAGTAGTATAGGGGGCCTTTCCTCTGGGGCCAACGTCCTGACTTTC.

The rearrangement links TRBV5-5 to TRBJ1-2; D is unresolved. Germline V gene data show CDR1 as SGHKS and CDR2 as YYEKEE (reference sequence). The CDR3 consists of 14 residues. Trimming stripped 1 base from V and 0 bases from J, with 7 bases between. The CDR3 protein is CASSLSGANYGYTF. CDR3 DNA sequence: TGTGCCAGCAGCTTGTCCGGAGCTAACTATGGCTACACCTTC.

The CDR3 protein is CASSYGGTVMNTEAFF. The CDR3 DNA sequence: TGTGCCAGCAGTTACGGGGGGACAGTCATGAACACTGAAGCTTTCTTT. V and J are TRBV6-5 and TRBJ1-1; TRBD1 aligns across 7 bases. Trimming took 2 bases from V and 0 from J; bases not matched to a gene: 6. The CDR3 is made up of 16 amino acids. The V gene's germline CDR1 is MNHEY and CDR2 SVGAGI.